This T cell receptor beta chain was sequenced during a study of PD-1 blockade in classical Hodgkin lymphoma. Each and every patient relapsed after autologous stem cell transplantation, and patients got differing brentuximab vedotin exposure. Complete response, partial response or progressive disease constituted the best response categories observed. Only in-frame clones appear in the TCRdb table, and some are missing; sequencing was by immunoSEQ multiplex PCR. This table has 25,000 to 35,000 clones, around four fifths appearing once. This CDR3 contains 13 residues. V lost 4 bases to trimming and J lost 5 bases, with 11 bases between them. Germline CDR1 is SGHAT and CDR2 is FQNNGV.

Sequenced here: peripheral blood mononuclear cells (PBMCs), sampled before the second cycle of nivolumab. This clonotype was sampled from a human donor with classical Hodgkin lymphoma. The chain joins TRBV11-2 to TRBJ1-2; D is possibly TRBD1 (5 bases). CDR3 sequence: CASSSMTEYGYTF. As DNA, the CDR3 is TGTGCCAGCAGCTCCATGACAGAGTATGGCTACACCTTC.